The next 9 T cell receptor beta chains were all read from a single sample in a study of CXCR3-negative and CXCR3-positive naive CD8 T cells. cDNA libraries for TRB were generated by 5' RACE incorporating UMI labels. TCRdb reanalyzed the 5' RACE reads and collapses them to one entry per CDR3 protein, without DNA. This listing includes some 130,000 distinct CDR3 sequences. Input material: naive CXCR3- CD8+ T cells from blood. Subset indicated: CD45RO-CCR7+CD27+CD95- naive CD8+ T cells lacking CXCR3 (TNR3-). The receptors come from a human donor in good health. Some clones in this sample may be carry-over from other donors' samples.

The chain couples TRBV7-9 to TRBJ1-2; absent DNA, TCRdb's TRBD1 call cannot be checked. In germline, CDR1 is SEHNR, CDR2 FQNEAQ (reference sequence). This CDR3 spans 14 amino acids. The CDR3 sequence is CASSFSGPIYGYTF.

The chain links TRBV7-9 to TRBJ1-2. Germline lookup yields CDR1 SEHNR and CDR2 FQNEAQ (reference sequence). The CDR3 covers 15 residues. CDR3 protein: CASSSAGTFGYGYTF. Drawing the rest from reference TRBV7-9 and TRBJ1-2, the complete variable domain is DTGVSQNPRHKITKRGQNVTFRCDPISEHNRLYWYRQTLGQGPEFLTYFQNEAQLEKSRLLSDRFSAERPKGSFSTLEIQRTEQGDSAMYLCASSSAGTFGYGYTFGSGTRLTVV.

V is TRBV4-2 and J is TRBJ2-7; with no DNA, the TCRdb D assignment of TRBD2 cannot be verified. Germline loops: CDR1 LGHNA, CDR2 YNFKEQ. This CDR3 spans 16 amino acids. CDR3 sequence: CASSQVETSGRFEQYF.

This sequence joins TRBV12-3 or TRBV12-4 and TRBJ2-7; TCRdb reports TRBD1, a call that lacks DNA to check it against. This CDR3 has 16 residues. Here the CDR3 reads CASSPGTGNDAYEQYF.

CDR3 sequence: CASSLGSLDTEAFF. The chain joins TRBV7-9 to TRBJ1-1. Germline CDR1 reads SEHNR; CDR2 reads FQNEAQ (reference sequence). The CDR3 contains 14 residues.

This sequence joins TRBV6-5 and TRBJ2-6. Looked up from germline, CDR1 is MNHEY and CDR2 is SVGAGI. The CDR3 loop spans 17 amino acids. The CDR3: CASSYSERHSWANVLTF.

V gene TRBV28 combines with J gene TRBJ2-3; TCRdb selects TRBD1, and the lack of DNA leaves this call unchecked. Germline CDR1 and CDR2: MDHEN and SYDVKM. This CDR3 contains 14 residues. The CDR3 here is CASTPRGGTDTQYF.

The gene calls are TRBV4-3 and TRBJ1-1; TCRdb gives TRBD1 as the D gene, but with no DNA this cannot be confirmed. Germline V CDR1 and CDR2: LGHNA, YSLEER. The CDR3 is 14 residues long. This CDR3 reads CASSQAPRGTEAFF.

The chain recombines TRBV28 with TRBJ2-7; checking the TCRdb D call of TRBD1 is not possible without DNA. Germline V gene lookup returns CDR1 MDHEN and CDR2 SYDVKM. CDR3 length equals 16 residues. CDR3 residues: CASSSTGEVASYEQYF.